What follows are 7 T cell receptor beta chains derived from one specimen sequenced in a study of blood T cell repertoires in COVID-19 (TCRdb year 2020). The receptor library was made with the immunoSEQ multiplex PCR assay. Here the immuneACCESS table is served through TCRdb, limited to in-frame sequences with V and J called. Missing clones are a known gap in these copies; in checked studies unresolved V genes cover under half, and the rest lacks a known reason. Here the sample has about 250,000 clones; around 88% occur a single time. The top ten hold over 1.1% of the sample. The sample taken for sequencing was peripheral blood. The receptor set was obtained from a man aged 80 or over with acute or convalescent COVID-19.

The chain is built from TRBV2 and TRBJ1-3; TRBD1 matches 9 bases. This CDR3 region has 15 residues. Germline values: CDR1 SNHLY, CDR2 FYNNEI. Germline trimming cut 5 bases from V and 4 bases from J; bases unmatched to any gene: 6. The CDR3 loop reads CASSRGTGFGNTIYF. In nucleotides, the CDR3 is TGTGCCAGCAGTCGGGGGACAGGGTTCGGAAACACCATATATTTT. Together with reference TRBV2 and TRBJ1-3, the CDR3 gives the full variable domain: EPEVTQTPSHQVTQMGQEVILRCVPISNHLYFYWYRQILGQKVEFLVSFYNNEISEKSEIFDDQFSVERPDGSNFTLKIRSTKLEDSAMYFCASSRGTGFGNTIYFGEGSWLTVV.

The chain combines TRBV18 with TRBJ2-7; 8 bases fit TRBD1. The junction had 6 bases not matched to a gene; V was cut back by 2 bases and J by 6 bases. Looked up from germline, CDR1 is KGHSH and CDR2 is LQKENI. The CDR3 has 14 amino acids. The CDR3 spells CASSPRQGAVEQYF. The CDR3 DNA sequence: TGTGCCAGCTCACCAAGGCAGGGGGCAGTCGAGCAGTACTTC.

V and J are TRBV9 and TRBJ2-2; D not resolved. The V end lost 3 bases, the J end lost 2 bases, and 5 bases lay between the germline ends. From germline, CDR1 is SGDLS and CDR2 YYNGEE. CDR3 length: 13 amino acids. CDR3 region: CASSATNTGELFF. In DNA form, the CDR3 reads TGTGCCAGCAGCGCTACTAACACCGGGGAGCTGTTTTTT.

The CDR3 region is CASKDSYQPQHF. The CDR3 bases are TGTGCCAGCAAGGACAGTTATCAGCCCCAGCATTTT. The V gene is TRBV6-6, the J gene TRBJ1-5; D is perhaps TRBD1 (6 bases). The CDR3 extends over 12 amino acids. Looked up from germline, CDR1 is MNHNY and CDR2 is SVGAGI (reference sequence). Trimming shortened V by 7 bases and J by 5 bases, and 9 bases separated the two germline ends.

The V call is TRBV2, the J call TRBJ1-6, with TRBD1 matching 8 bases. V trimming: 5 bases; J trimming: 9 bases; junction bases outside the gene matches: 9. The CDR3 is 15 residues long. Germline-derived CDR1 and CDR2 are SNHLY and FYNNEI. The CDR3 sequence: CASSLQGEGVSPLHF. DNA of the CDR3: TGTGCCAGCAGTTTACAGGGGGAAGGGGTTTCACCCCTCCACTTT.

This clone showed up just once. This chain uses TRBV12-3 or TRBV12-4 with TRBJ1-1; TRBD1 agrees at 9 bases. The V gene end was trimmed by 3 bases and the J gene end by 4 bases; junction bases not matched to a gene: 0. The CDR3 extends over 13 amino acids. The CDR3 region is CASSLDRGTEAFF. CDR3 sequence (DNA): TGTGCCAGCAGTTTGGACAGGGGCACTGAAGCTTTCTTT.

The chain carries TRBV9 and TRBJ1-4, with 8 bases matching TRBD1. Germline lookup yields CDR1 SGDLS and CDR2 YYNGEE. CDR3 size: 14 residues. V was pared by 3 bases and J by 8 bases, with 6 bases of the junction left unmatched. DNA for the CDR3: TGTGCCAGCAGCGCCGGACAGGGTCTGGAAAAACTGTTTTTT. Amino acids: CASSAGQGLEKLFF.